This T cell receptor beta chain was retrieved from a study of CD8 T cells in ankylosing spondylitis. Study results and caveats: Apparently characteristic of ankylosing spondylitis blood was a TCR beta motif (fewer than ten highly homologous variants).

There are a few counts of this clonotype. The antigen is not known. The CDR3 is made up of 15 amino acids. Trimming took 4 bases from V and 8 from J, leaving 18 bases between them. CDR1 and CDR2 (germline): KGHSH, LQKENI. TCRdb passed the 5' RACE reads through MiXCR, listing each CDR3 protein once. The sample records more than 250,000 distinct CDR3 sequences, 11% being singletons. What was sequenced was blood, either unsorted or a sorted T cell fraction (not recorded which). The TCR sequence derives from a female donor with ankylosing spondylitis or in good health (not recorded which). The gene calls are TRBV18 and TRBJ2-1, with D perhaps matching TRBD1 or TRBD2 (5 bases each). The CDR3 here is CASSRILGVRDEQFF. The CDR3 coding sequence is TGTGCCAGCTCACGGATCTTGGGGGTTAGAGATGAGCAGTTCTTC.